This TCR beta chain was found in a study of cytomegalovirus exposure and HLA in healthy donors. The PCR used 60 Vbeta and 13 Jbeta primers. Clones were read by immunoSEQ multiplex PCR, and TCRdb kept only the in-frame ones, dropping some. The sample consists of 70,000 to 85,000 clones, 62% of them appearing once. The CDR3 has 14 residues. The germline gives CDR1 SGHVS, CDR2 FQNEAQ. Between the trimmed V and J ends, which lost 2 bases and 6 bases, there was a span of 13 bases. This receptor was identified in a male donor in good health and CMV-seropositive. The rearrangement uses TRBV7-8 and TRBJ1-2; D might be TRBD1 (6 bases). The sequencing sample was made of PBMCs. As DNA, the CDR3 is TGTGCCAGCAGCTTAATGGGGGCGCGTAATGGCTACACCTTC. Its translation is CASSLMGARNGYTF.